The rows below give T cell receptor beta chains drawn from one sample of a study of post-analysis software for immune sequencing data. TCRdb re-derived calls from the PCR reads in MiXCR, one entry per CDR3 protein. The sample consists of about 400,000 distinct CDR3 sequences, 30% to 45% of them appearing once. The sample was blood. All receptors come from a girl aged 5-17 years with multiple sclerosis. Each CDR3 is given with its conserved first and last residue. A D gene is named only where the DNA matches it firmly. Size is omitted from some rows. Given values are once, few, many or a class for expanded clones.

>TRBV28|TRBJ1-4|.|TRBD1
TGTGCCAGCCTGGACAGGGGGAAAGGAAAACTGTTTTTT
CASLDRGKGKLFF
>TRBV29-1|TRBJ1-2|few|.
TGCAGCGTTGAAGATGTATTAGCGGGGGCGGGCTATGGCTACACCTTC
CSVEDVLAGAGYGYTF
>TRBV2|TRBJ2-5|.|TRBD1
TGTGCCAGCAGTGTAGCCAGGGGGCAAGAGACCCAGTACTTC
CASSVARGQETQYF
>TRBV9|TRBJ2-7|few|TRBD1
TGTGCCAGCAGCGTAGATGACAGGGGTCACGAGCAGTACTTC
CASSVDDRGHEQYF
>TRBV7-3|TRBJ1-2|.|.
TGTGCCAGCAGCTTCCAACAGGGAAGTGGCTACACCTTC
CASSFQQGSGYTF
>TRBV29-1|TRBJ1-4|many|.
TGCAGCGTTGAAGCGTTCGATGAAAAACTGTTTTTT
CSVEAFDEKLFF
>TRBV29-1|TRBJ1-2|many|.
TGCAGCGTTGCGGAGGGCAGGGATGGCTACACCTTC
CSVAEGRDGYTF
>TRBV6-5|TRBJ1-5|few|TRBD1
TGTGCCAGCAGTTCGAGGGGGCGTGGTAATCAGCCCCAGCATTTT
CASSSRGRGNQPQHF
>TRBV7-9|TRBJ2-7|few|.
TGTGCCAGCAGCCCAGGTGCGGCCTCCTACGAGCAGTACTTC
CASSPGAASYEQYF
>TRBV6-4|TRBJ2-7|.|.
TGTGCCAGCAGCCCCCAAGAGGGGGCCTACGAGCAGTACTTC
CASSPQEGAYEQYF
>TRBV7-9|TRBJ1-1|.|.
TGTGCCAGCAGCTCCCATACCGACAGCACTGAAGCTTTCTTT
CASSSHTDSTEAFF
>TRBV20-1|TRBJ2-4|.|.
TGCAGTGCTGGCCGGGACAAGAATTTTCTGACTAGCCCGAATCTAGCCAAAAACATTCAGTACTTC
CSAGRDKNFLTSPNLAKNIQYF
>TRBV12-3/TRBV12-4|TRBJ1-5|.|.
TGTGCCAGCACCACCGACTTCGGGCCCCAGCATTTT
CASTTDFGPQHF